This T cell receptor (beta chain) appears in the sequencing data of a study of T cells in Graves' hyperthyroidism and ophthalmopathy. Researchers amplified the TCR beta CDR3 regions from RNA transcripts. The study used the HTBI primer set for a first-round RT-PCR of the TCR CDR3. A single record per CDR3 protein comes from TCRdb applying MiXCR to the multiplex PCR reads. The table records a few hundred thousand distinct CDR3 sequences, approximately 14% of them present only once. The CDR3 is 16 amino acids. The V gene's germline CDR1 is MNHEY and CDR2 SMNVEV (reference sequence). The junction had 10 bases not matched to a gene; V was cut back by 4 bases and J by 5 bases.

This sequence originates from a woman in her thirties with Graves' hyperthyroidism. Sample: blood. The chain employs TRBV27 and TRBJ2-5; 10 bases align to TRBD2. The CDR3 coding sequence is TGTGCCAGCAGTTCAGTAGCGGGAGGTTTGGGGGAGACCCAGTACTTC. It yields the protein CASSSVAGGLGETQYF.